The sequence of this T cell receptor (beta chain) was determined in a study of cytomegalovirus exposure and HLA in healthy donors. Study summary: Unique TCR beta sequences numbering 95 million to 130 million came from about 180 million T cells in an earlier analysis.

Primers for the PCR totalled 60 Vbeta and 13 Jbeta. The method was immunoSEQ multiplex PCR; TCRdb's version includes in-frame clones alone and lacks a portion of them. The data show about 120,000 clones, roughly 70% seen once. This clone has only a few counts. Its specificity is not known. The germline V gene encodes CDR1 WSHSY and CDR2 SAAADI. With 8 bases removed from V and 10 bases from J, the gap between germline ends came to 18 bases. The CDR3 is 13 amino acids. Findings and caveats of the study: Earlier results showed most TCR beta V segments being productive about 87% or about 30% of the time.

The genes are TRBV10-2 and TRBJ2-1, with D maybe TRBD2 (6 bases). The sample was PBMCs. This TCR derives from a woman aged 25 to 45 in good health and CMV-seronegative. The CDR3, as DNA: TGCGCCAGCGGTCTAGCGAACTTCAAGGAGCAGTTCTTC. It codes for CASGLANFKEQFF.